At least ten counts were recorded for the clone carrying this T cell receptor beta chain. Its target is not known. This entry belongs to a study of T-cell memory formation after mild COVID-19. The study's findings and limits: Confirmation was lacking for SARS-CoV-2 specificity of second-wave clones that peaked on day 37.

Trimming shortened V by 4 bases and J by 3 bases, and 13 bases separated the two germline ends. The CDR3 is 14 residues long. CDR1 is LGHNA and CDR2 is YSLEER in the germline V gene. TCRdb reprocessed the 5' RACE reads via MiXCR and lists one record per CDR3 protein. The sample lists approximately 16,000 distinct CDR3 sequences, approximately 23% occurring once. The source is a man aged 18 to 29 who had mild COVID-19 (a few samples of this study predate the infection). Cell type and time point are not known. V and J are TRBV4-3 and TRBJ2-7; D is possibly TRBD2 (5 bases). The sequenced sample consisted of PBMCs or a T cell subset sorted from them (not recorded which). Here the CDR3 reads CASSPQRGGYEQYF. For the CDR3, the DNA is TGCGCCAGCAGCCCCCAGCGAGGAGGCTACGAGCAGTACTTC.